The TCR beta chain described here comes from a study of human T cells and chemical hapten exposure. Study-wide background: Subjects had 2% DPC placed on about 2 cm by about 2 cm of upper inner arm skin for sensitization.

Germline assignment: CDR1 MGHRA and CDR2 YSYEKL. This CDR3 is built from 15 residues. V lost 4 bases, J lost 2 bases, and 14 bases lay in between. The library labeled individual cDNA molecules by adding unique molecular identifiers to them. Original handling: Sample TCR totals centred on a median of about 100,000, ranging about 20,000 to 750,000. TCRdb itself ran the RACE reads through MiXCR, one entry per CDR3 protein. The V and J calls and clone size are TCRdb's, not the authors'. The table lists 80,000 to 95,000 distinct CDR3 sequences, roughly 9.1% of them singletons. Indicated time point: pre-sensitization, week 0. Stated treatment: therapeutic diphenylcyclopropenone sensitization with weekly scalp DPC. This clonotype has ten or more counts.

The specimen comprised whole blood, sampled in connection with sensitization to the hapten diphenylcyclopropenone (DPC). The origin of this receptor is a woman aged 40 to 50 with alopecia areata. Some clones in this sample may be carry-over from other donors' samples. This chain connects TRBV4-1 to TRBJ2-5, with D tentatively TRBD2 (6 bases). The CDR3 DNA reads TGCGCCAGCAGCCCGAGCGCGGGGTTTCAAGAGACCCAGTACTTC. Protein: CASSPSAGFQETQYF.